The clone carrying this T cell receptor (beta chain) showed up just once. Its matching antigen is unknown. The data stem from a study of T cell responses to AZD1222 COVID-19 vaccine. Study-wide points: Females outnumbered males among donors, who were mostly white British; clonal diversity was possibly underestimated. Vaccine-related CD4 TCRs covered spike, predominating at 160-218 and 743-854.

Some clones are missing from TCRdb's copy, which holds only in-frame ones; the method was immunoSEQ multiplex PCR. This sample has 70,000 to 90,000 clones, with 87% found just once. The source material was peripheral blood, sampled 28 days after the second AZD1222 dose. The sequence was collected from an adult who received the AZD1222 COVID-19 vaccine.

The CDR3 protein is CASSWGGEQYF. For the CDR3, the DNA is TGTGCCAGCAGCTGGGGCGGCGAGCAGTACTTC. J is TRBJ2-7 and V is TRBV7-3; D possibly corresponds to TRBD1 (5 bases). The germline gives CDR1 SGHTA, CDR2 FQGTGA. This CDR3 is built from 11 residues. V was cut by 4 bases and J by 6 bases, with 7 bases left in between.